These T cell receptor beta chains were read from a single sample in a study of shared T cell receptors in the human thymus. Libraries were prepared by immunoSEQ multiplex PCR; TCRdb keeps only in-frame clonotypes and omits some of them. In the table there are roughly 710,000 clones, over 75% of which are singletons. Separately, the same data were catalogued under a study of human thymus T cells.

Sequencing input: thymocytes. Every receptor here comes from a girl under three years old with a congenital heart defect. CDR3s include the opening cysteine and the closing phenylalanine or tryptophan. The order of the fields is V gene, J gene, D gene, clone size, CDR3 DNA, CDR3 protein. A D gene is named only where the DNA matches it firmly. A clone size is listed for some rows: how often the clone was seen (once, few, many), or a class if it is expanded.

v_gene: TRBV6-5; j_gene: TRBJ1-5; d_gene: .; abundance: .; CDR3nt: TGTGCCAGCAGCCGCGGGGGGGTTCAGCCCCAGCATTTT; CDR3aa: CASSRGGVQPQHF
v_gene: TRBV18; j_gene: TRBJ2-5; d_gene: .; abundance: .; CDR3nt: TGTGCCAGCTCACCAGCACTGCAAGAGACCCAGTACTTC; CDR3aa: CASSPALQETQYF
v_gene: TRBV19; j_gene: TRBJ1-1; d_gene: TRBD1; abundance: .; CDR3nt: TGTGCCAGTAGTATAGCCACAGGGGGCACTGAAGCTTTCTTT; CDR3aa: CASSIATGGTEAFF
v_gene: TRBV7-2; j_gene: TRBJ2-3; d_gene: .; abundance: .; CDR3nt: TGTGCCAGCAGTTGGGGGGGCAGCCATTCCACAGATACGCAGTATTTT; CDR3aa: CASSWGGSHSTDTQYF
v_gene: TRBV27; j_gene: TRBJ1-1; d_gene: .; abundance: few; CDR3nt: TGTGCCAGCAGTTTATCCAGCGATGGGGGGACTGAAGCTTTCTTT; CDR3aa: CASSLSSDGGTEAFF
v_gene: TRBV28; j_gene: TRBJ1-2; d_gene: .; abundance: .; CDR3nt: TGTGCCAGCAGCCGAGACAGACCTAACTATGGCTACACCTTC; CDR3aa: CASSRDRPNYGYTF
v_gene: TRBV4-1; j_gene: TRBJ1-1; d_gene: .; abundance: .; CDR3nt: TGCGCCAGCAGCCAAGATTTGGCTGCCAGAGCTTTCTTT; CDR3aa: CASSQDLAARAFF
v_gene: TRBV5-6; j_gene: TRBJ1-2; d_gene: TRBD1; abundance: .; CDR3nt: TGTGCCAGCAGCCCCGGACAGGGACCCACATATGGCTACACCTTC; CDR3aa: CASSPGQGPTYGYTF
v_gene: TRBV29-1; j_gene: TRBJ1-3; d_gene: .; abundance: .; CDR3nt: TGCAGCGTTTGTACAGTCATCTCTGGAAACACCATATATTTT; CDR3aa: CSVCTVISGNTIYF
v_gene: TRBV18; j_gene: TRBJ2-2; d_gene: .; abundance: .; CDR3nt: TGTGCCAGCTCATTTTGCAGGGACTGCACCGGGGAGCTGTTTTTT; CDR3aa: CASSFCRDCTGELFF
v_gene: TRBV4-1; j_gene: TRBJ2-1; d_gene: TRBD2; abundance: .; CDR3nt: TGCGCCAGCAGCCAAGATGGACGGGGTAAGTATCTAGCGGACGACAATGAGCAGTTCTTC; CDR3aa: CASSQDGRGKYLADDNEQFF
v_gene: TRBV19; j_gene: TRBJ1-1; d_gene: .; abundance: .; CDR3nt: TGTGCCAGTAGTATAGGTCAGTCTACTGAAGCTTTCTTT; CDR3aa: CASSIGQSTEAFF
v_gene: TRBV2; j_gene: TRBJ1-1; d_gene: TRBD1; abundance: .; CDR3nt: TGTGCCAGCAGTGGGGGACAGCGCCGAGTCATGAACACTGAAGCTTTCTTT; CDR3aa: CASSGGQRRVMNTEAFF
v_gene: TRBV6-1; j_gene: TRBJ2-7; d_gene: TRBD1; abundance: .; CDR3nt: TGTGCCAGCCGAGACAGGGAAATTCCCTACGAGCAGTACTTC; CDR3aa: CASRDREIPYEQYF
v_gene: TRBV6-1; j_gene: TRBJ2-7; d_gene: .; abundance: .; CDR3nt: TGTGCCAGCAGTGAAGGGGGGGGGCCCTTTTACGAGCAGTACTTC; CDR3aa: CASSEGGGPFYEQYF
v_gene: TRBV5-6; j_gene: TRBJ2-2; d_gene: .; abundance: .; CDR3nt: TGTGCCAGCAGCCCGACACCGAACACCGGGGAGCTGTTTTTT; CDR3aa: CASSPTPNTGELFF
v_gene: TRBV4-1; j_gene: TRBJ2-7; d_gene: .; abundance: .; CDR3nt: TGCGCCAGCAGCCACGGGAGTGAGCAGTACTTC; CDR3aa: CASSHGSEQYF
v_gene: TRBV25-1; j_gene: TRBJ1-1; d_gene: TRBD1; abundance: .; CDR3nt: TGTGCCAGTGGACAGGGTGCGGACACTGAAGCTTTCTTT; CDR3aa: CASGQGADTEAFF
v_gene: TRBV4-3; j_gene: TRBJ1-2; d_gene: TRBD1; abundance: .; CDR3nt: TGCGCCAGCAGCCAAGCCTCCTCCGGACAGGGGGCATTTTATGGCTACACCTTC; CDR3aa: CASSQASSGQGAFYGYTF
v_gene: TRBV10-2; j_gene: TRBJ2-7; d_gene: .; abundance: .; CDR3nt: TGCGCCAGCAGTGAGTCGTGGGGACGGGGACTCTACGAGCAGTACTTC; CDR3aa: CASSESWGRGLYEQYF
v_gene: TRBV5-6; j_gene: TRBJ1-2; d_gene: .; abundance: .; CDR3nt: TGTGCCAGCAGCTGGGCAGGCTTTCTTTCCTATGGCTACACCTTC; CDR3aa: CASSWAGFLSYGYTF
v_gene: TRBV27; j_gene: TRBJ1-1; d_gene: .; abundance: .; CDR3nt: TGTGCCAGCAGTTTATCTTCTAGGCGCATGAACACTGAAGCTTTCTTT; CDR3aa: CASSLSSRRMNTEAFF
v_gene: TRBV9; j_gene: TRBJ2-3; d_gene: .; abundance: .; CDR3nt: TGTGCCAGCAGCCCGACACAACCCCCAGACAGCACAGATACGCAGTATTTT; CDR3aa: CASSPTQPPDSTDTQYF
v_gene: TRBV5-6; j_gene: TRBJ1-1; d_gene: .; abundance: once; CDR3nt: TGTGCCAGCAGCTCCCCACATAACCCAACGCCCCTCCGAGGCACTGAAGCTTTCTTT; CDR3aa: CASSSPHNPTPLRGTEAFF
v_gene: TRBV6-6; j_gene: TRBJ1-6; d_gene: .; abundance: .; CDR3nt: TGTGCCAGCAGCGGATACAGGGTTTTGCATTCACCCCTCCACTTT; CDR3aa: CASSGYRVLHSPLHF
v_gene: TRBV15; j_gene: TRBJ1-1; d_gene: .; abundance: .; CDR3nt: TGTGCCACCAGGGCAGGAGAAGGGGGAGCTTTCTTT; CDR3aa: CATRAGEGGAFF
v_gene: TRBV11-2; j_gene: TRBJ2-6; d_gene: .; abundance: .; CDR3nt: TGTGCCAGCAGCTTAGACACACATTCCTCTGGGGCCAACGTCCTGACTTTC; CDR3aa: CASSLDTHSSGANVLTF
v_gene: TRBV2; j_gene: TRBJ2-7; d_gene: TRBD1; abundance: .; CDR3nt: TGTGCCAGCAGTGGAGACAGGGTTACCTACGAGCAGTACTTC; CDR3aa: CASSGDRVTYEQYF
v_gene: TRBV7-9; j_gene: TRBJ2-7; d_gene: .; abundance: .; CDR3nt: TGTGCCAGCAGCCCCAGGGGATGTGCAGGGAACTACGAGCAGTACTTC; CDR3aa: CASSPRGCAGNYEQYF
v_gene: TRBV5-1; j_gene: TRBJ1-1; d_gene: .; abundance: once; CDR3nt: TGCGCCAGCAGCTTGGAGGGGATTGAAGCTTTCTTT; CDR3aa: CASSLEGIEAFF
v_gene: TRBV29-1; j_gene: TRBJ2-1; d_gene: .; abundance: .; CDR3nt: TGCAGCGTTAAAGAGAGCTCCTACGATGAGCAGTTCTTC; CDR3aa: CSVKESSYDEQFF
v_gene: TRBV5-1; j_gene: TRBJ2-7; d_gene: TRBD1; abundance: .; CDR3nt: TGCGCCAGCAAAATTTCGAGACAGGGCGACGACGAGCAGTACTTC; CDR3aa: CASKISRQGDDEQYF
v_gene: TRBV5-6; j_gene: TRBJ2-3; d_gene: TRBD1; abundance: .; CDR3nt: TGTGCCAGCAGTTCACCAGGGGGCCTGGGGGATACGCAGTATTTT; CDR3aa: CASSSPGGLGDTQYF
v_gene: TRBV4-3; j_gene: TRBJ1-3; d_gene: .; abundance: .; CDR3nt: TGCGCCAGCAGCCAAACCCGTGACAGTTCTGGAAACACCATATATTTT; CDR3aa: CASSQTRDSSGNTIYF
v_gene: TRBV19; j_gene: TRBJ2-6; d_gene: TRBD1; abundance: .; CDR3nt: TGTGCCAGTCTGATTACACGCACAGGGGCCGGGGCCAACGTCCTGACTTTC; CDR3aa: CASLITRTGAGANVLTF
v_gene: TRBV9; j_gene: TRBJ2-5; d_gene: TRBD2; abundance: .; CDR3nt: TGTGCCAGCAGCGTAATGACTAGCGGGGGTGGAGAGACCCAGTACTTC; CDR3aa: CASSVMTSGGGETQYF
v_gene: TRBV14; j_gene: TRBJ2-7; d_gene: .; abundance: .; CDR3nt: TGTGCCAGCAGCCACGGACCCGGGACCTACGAGCAGTACTTC; CDR3aa: CASSHGPGTYEQYF
v_gene: TRBV18; j_gene: TRBJ2-6; d_gene: .; abundance: .; CDR3nt: TGTGCCAGCTCACGTGTGGAGGTAGCCAACGTCCTGACTTTC; CDR3aa: CASSRVEVANVLTF
v_gene: TRBV7-9; j_gene: TRBJ1-4; d_gene: .; abundance: .; CDR3nt: TGTGCCAGCAGAACCGGGTCCCAGAACTCAGCAACTAATGAAAAACTGTTTTTT; CDR3aa: CASRTGSQNSATNEKLFF
v_gene: TRBV4-3; j_gene: TRBJ1-5; d_gene: .; abundance: once; CDR3nt: TGCGCCAGCAGCCAAGATTGTAGTCGATTGGGCAATCAGCCCCAGCATTTT; CDR3aa: CASSQDCSRLGNQPQHF
v_gene: TRBV7-6; j_gene: TRBJ2-7; d_gene: TRBD2; abundance: once; CDR3nt: TGTGCCAGCAGCTTCCTCGGGACTAGCAAACCCACCGGGGAAGACGAGCAGTACTTC; CDR3aa: CASSFLGTSKPTGEDEQYF
v_gene: TRBV4-1; j_gene: TRBJ1-2; d_gene: .; abundance: .; CDR3nt: TGCGCCAGCAGCCATCGGAAGGAGGTGGGCTATGGCTACACCTTC; CDR3aa: CASSHRKEVGYGYTF
v_gene: TRBV7-9; j_gene: TRBJ2-3; d_gene: TRBD2; abundance: .; CDR3nt: TGTGCCAGCAGCCAGATGACTAGCGGGGGCACAGATACGCAGTATTTT; CDR3aa: CASSQMTSGGTDTQYF
v_gene: TRBV10-3; j_gene: TRBJ1-2; d_gene: .; abundance: .; CDR3nt: TGTGCCATCAGTGCGACAGACATCAACTATGGCTACACCTTC; CDR3aa: CAISATDINYGYTF
v_gene: TRBV2; j_gene: TRBJ1-2; d_gene: .; abundance: .; CDR3nt: TGTGCCAGCAGTGACAGGGGAGAAAACTATGGCTACACCTTC; CDR3aa: CASSDRGENYGYTF
v_gene: TRBV7-6; j_gene: TRBJ1-1; d_gene: TRBD1; abundance: .; CDR3nt: TGTGCCAGCAGCTGGAACCGGGACAGGGGTAACACTGAAGCTTTCTTT; CDR3aa: CASSWNRDRGNTEAFF
v_gene: TRBV11-2; j_gene: TRBJ1-5; d_gene: .; abundance: .; CDR3nt: TGTGCCAGCAGCTTTCAGGGTCCGAATCAGCCCCAGCATTTT; CDR3aa: CASSFQGPNQPQHF
v_gene: TRBV28; j_gene: TRBJ2-3; d_gene: .; abundance: .; CDR3nt: TGTGCCAGCAGTTTGGGGGCCGCGGGGGCGACCACAGATACGCAGTATTTT; CDR3aa: CASSLGAAGATTDTQYF
v_gene: TRBV14; j_gene: TRBJ1-2; d_gene: .; abundance: .; CDR3nt: TGTGCCAGCAGCCCTGGGGGACAATTTGACTATGGCTACACCTTC; CDR3aa: CASSPGGQFDYGYTF
v_gene: TRBV5-5; j_gene: TRBJ1-2; d_gene: .; abundance: .; CDR3nt: TGTGCCAGCAGCCCAGTGCTCTATGGCTACACCTTC; CDR3aa: CASSPVLYGYTF
v_gene: TRBV6-5; j_gene: TRBJ1-2; d_gene: TRBD1; abundance: .; CDR3nt: TGTGCCAGCAGTTACGGCAGGGGGGTCGGCTACACCTTC; CDR3aa: CASSYGRGVGYTF
v_gene: TRBV5-1; j_gene: TRBJ1-2; d_gene: TRBD1; abundance: .; CDR3nt: TGCGCCAGCAGCTTGCCGGGATTCCGGGACAGGGAGGGCTATGGCTACACCTTC; CDR3aa: CASSLPGFRDREGYGYTF
v_gene: TRBV10-1; j_gene: TRBJ2-7; d_gene: .; abundance: .; CDR3nt: TGCGCCAGCAGTGAGGGGGACATTAGCTCCTACGAGCAGTACTTC; CDR3aa: CASSEGDISSYEQYF
v_gene: TRBV5-5; j_gene: TRBJ1-2; d_gene: .; abundance: .; CDR3nt: TGTGCCAGCAGCTTGGAGCGGGGTACTCTCCTTGGCTACACCTTC; CDR3aa: CASSLERGTLLGYTF